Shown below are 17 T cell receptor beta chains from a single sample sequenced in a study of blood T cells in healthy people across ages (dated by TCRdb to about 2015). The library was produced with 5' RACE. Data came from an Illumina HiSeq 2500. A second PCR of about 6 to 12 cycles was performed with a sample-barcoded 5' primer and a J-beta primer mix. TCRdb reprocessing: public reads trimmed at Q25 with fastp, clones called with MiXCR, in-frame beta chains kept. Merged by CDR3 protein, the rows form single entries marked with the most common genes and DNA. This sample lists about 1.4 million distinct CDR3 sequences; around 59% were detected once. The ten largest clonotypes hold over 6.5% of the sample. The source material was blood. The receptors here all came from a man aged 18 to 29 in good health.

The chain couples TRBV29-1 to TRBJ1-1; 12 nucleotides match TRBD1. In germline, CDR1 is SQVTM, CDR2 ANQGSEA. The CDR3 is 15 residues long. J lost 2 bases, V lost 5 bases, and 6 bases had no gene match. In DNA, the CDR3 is TGCAGCGTTTCTGATGGGACAGGGGGCAACACTGAAGCTTTCTTT. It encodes CSVSDGTGGNTEAFF.

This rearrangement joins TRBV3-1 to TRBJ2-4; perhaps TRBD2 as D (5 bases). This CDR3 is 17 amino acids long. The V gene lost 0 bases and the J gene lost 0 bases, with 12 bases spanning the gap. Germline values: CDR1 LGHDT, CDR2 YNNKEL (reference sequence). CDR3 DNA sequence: TGTGCCAGCAGCCAAGAATTGGGCGGGCTAGCCAAAAACATTCAGTACTTC. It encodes CASSQELGGLAKNIQYF.

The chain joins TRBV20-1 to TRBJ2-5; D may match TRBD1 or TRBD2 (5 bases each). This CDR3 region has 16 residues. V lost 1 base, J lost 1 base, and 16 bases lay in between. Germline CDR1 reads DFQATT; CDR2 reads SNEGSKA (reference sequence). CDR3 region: CSARARAYRGQETQYF. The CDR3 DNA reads TGCAGTGCTAGAGCCAGGGCCTATCGGGGCCAAGAGACCCAGTACTTC.

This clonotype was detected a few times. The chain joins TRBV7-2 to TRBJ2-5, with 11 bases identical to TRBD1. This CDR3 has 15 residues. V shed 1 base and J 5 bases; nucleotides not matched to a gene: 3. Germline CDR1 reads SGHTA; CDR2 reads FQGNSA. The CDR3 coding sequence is TGTGCCAGCAGCTTAGAAGGACAGGGGGCGGAGACCCAGTACTTC. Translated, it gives CASSLEGQGAETQYF. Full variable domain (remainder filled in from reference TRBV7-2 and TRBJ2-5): GAGVSQSPSNKVTEKGKDVELRCDPISGHTALYWYRQSLGQGLEFLIYFQGNSAPDKSGLPSDRFSAERTGGSVSTLTIQRTQQEDSAVYLCASSLEGQGAETQYFGPGTRLLVL.

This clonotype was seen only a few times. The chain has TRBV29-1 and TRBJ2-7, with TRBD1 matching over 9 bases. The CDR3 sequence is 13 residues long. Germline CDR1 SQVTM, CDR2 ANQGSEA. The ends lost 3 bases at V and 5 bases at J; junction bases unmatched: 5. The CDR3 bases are TGCAGCGTTGATCAACAGGGGGCAAACGAGCAGTACTTC. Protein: CSVDQQGANEQYF.

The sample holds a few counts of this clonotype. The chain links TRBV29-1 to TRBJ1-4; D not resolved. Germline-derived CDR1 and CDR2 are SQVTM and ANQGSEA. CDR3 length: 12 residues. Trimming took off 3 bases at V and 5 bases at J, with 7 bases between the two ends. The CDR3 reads CSVDQENEKLFF. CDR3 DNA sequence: TGCAGCGTTGATCAAGAGAATGAAAAACTGTTTTTT.

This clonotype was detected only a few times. CDR3 bases: TGCGCCAGCAGTCAATTAGAGGGCTACGAGCAGTACTTC. Encoded protein: CASSQLEGYEQYF. V gene TRBV4-1 combines with J gene TRBJ2-7; TRBD2 is a possible D gene (5 bases). V lost 6 bases and J 3 bases, leaving 12 bases between the germline ends. The germline CDR1 and CDR2 sequences are MGHRA and YSYEKL. This CDR3 region has 13 residues.

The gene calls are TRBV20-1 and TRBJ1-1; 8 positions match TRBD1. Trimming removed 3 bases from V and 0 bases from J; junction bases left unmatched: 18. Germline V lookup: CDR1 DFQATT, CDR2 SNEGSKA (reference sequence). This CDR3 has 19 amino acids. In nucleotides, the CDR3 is TGCAGTGCTAGGGCCTTGGCGACAGGGGTGGGCTCGATGAACACTGAAGCTTTCTTT. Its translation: CSARALATGVGSMNTEAFF.

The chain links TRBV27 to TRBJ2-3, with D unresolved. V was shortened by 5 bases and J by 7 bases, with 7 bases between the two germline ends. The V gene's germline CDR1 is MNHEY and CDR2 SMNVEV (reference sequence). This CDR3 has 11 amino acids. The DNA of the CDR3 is TGTGCCAGCAGTCCAATTCATACGCAGTATTTT. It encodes CASSPIHTQYF.

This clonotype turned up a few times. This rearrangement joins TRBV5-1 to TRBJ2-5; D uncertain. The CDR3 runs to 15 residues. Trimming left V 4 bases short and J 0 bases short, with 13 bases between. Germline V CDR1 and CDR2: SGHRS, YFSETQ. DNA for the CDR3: TGCGCCAGCAGCCCCTGGAGAGCGTACCAAGAGACCCAGTACTTC. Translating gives CASSPWRAYQETQYF.

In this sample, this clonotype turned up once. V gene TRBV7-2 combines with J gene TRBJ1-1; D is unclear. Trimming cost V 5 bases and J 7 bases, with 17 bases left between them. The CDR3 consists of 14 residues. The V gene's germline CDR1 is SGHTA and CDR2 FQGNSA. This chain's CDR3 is CASSVVNSPFEAFF. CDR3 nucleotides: TGTGCCAGCAGCGTAGTGAACAGCCCCTTTGAAGCTTTCTTT.

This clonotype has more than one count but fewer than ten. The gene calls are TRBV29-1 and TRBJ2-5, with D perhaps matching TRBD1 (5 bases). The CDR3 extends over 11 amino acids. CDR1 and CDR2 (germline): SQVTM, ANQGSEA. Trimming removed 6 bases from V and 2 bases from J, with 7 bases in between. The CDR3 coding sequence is TGCAGCGTGACAGATCAAGAGACCCAGTACTTC. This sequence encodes CSVTDQETQYF.

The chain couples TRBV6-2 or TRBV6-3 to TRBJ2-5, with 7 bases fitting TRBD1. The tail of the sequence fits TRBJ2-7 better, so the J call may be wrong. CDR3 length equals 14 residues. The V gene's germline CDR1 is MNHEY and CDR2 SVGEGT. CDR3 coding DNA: TGTGCCAGCAGTTACGCCGGGACAGCCTACGAGCAGTACTTC. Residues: CASSYAGTAYEQYF.

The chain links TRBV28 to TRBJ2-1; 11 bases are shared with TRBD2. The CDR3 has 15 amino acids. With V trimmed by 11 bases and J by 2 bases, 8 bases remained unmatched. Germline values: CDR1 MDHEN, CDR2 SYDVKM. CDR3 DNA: TGTGCCTTTTCCCCTAGCGGGAGGCCCTACAATGAGCAGTTCTTC. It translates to CAFSPSGRPYNEQFF.

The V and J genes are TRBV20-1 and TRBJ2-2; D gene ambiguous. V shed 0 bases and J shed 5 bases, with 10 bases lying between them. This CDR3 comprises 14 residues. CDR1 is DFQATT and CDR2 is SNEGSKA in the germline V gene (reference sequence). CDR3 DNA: TGCAGTGCTAGAGATATGAGCCGGACCGGGGAGCTGTTTTTT. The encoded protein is CSARDMSRTGELFF.

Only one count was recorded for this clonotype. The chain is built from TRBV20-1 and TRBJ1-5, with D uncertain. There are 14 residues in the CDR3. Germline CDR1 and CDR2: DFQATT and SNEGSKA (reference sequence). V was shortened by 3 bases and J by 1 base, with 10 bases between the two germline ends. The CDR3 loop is CSARLLGSNQPQHF. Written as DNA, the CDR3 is TGCAGTGCTAGGCTGCTCGGGAGCAATCAGCCCCAGCATTTT.

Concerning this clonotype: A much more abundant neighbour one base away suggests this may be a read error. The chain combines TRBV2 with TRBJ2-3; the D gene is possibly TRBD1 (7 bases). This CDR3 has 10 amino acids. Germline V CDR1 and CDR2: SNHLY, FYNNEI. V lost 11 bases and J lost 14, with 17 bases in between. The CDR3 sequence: CARDREARYF. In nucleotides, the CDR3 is TGTGCCCGCGACAGGGAGGCGCGGTATTTT.